This T cell receptor (beta chain) was profiled in a study of identifying expanded T cells in peripheral blood. Study-wide results and caveats: Technical replicates showed approximately 1.2 changed clones; two weeks about 16; four weeks 19. Approximately two-week clone count variance significantly increased as total template count grew.

During the collection period, no donor immune events like infections were recorded. A remark on this clone: Its target is not known.

This CDR3 contains 13 residues. V lost 4 bases and J 7 bases, leaving 16 bases between the germline ends. CDR1 and CDR2 (germline): SQVTM, ANQGSEA. Produced via immunoSEQ multiplex PCR; TCRdb's table is partial and in-frame only. Of over 85,000 clones listed, roughly 81% are singletons. This chain connects TRBV29-1 to TRBJ1-2, with a weak D call TRBD1 (5 bases). Sequenced: blood. The receptor was isolated from a person aged 18 to 75 in good health. The CDR3 here is CSVVWGSLGGYTF. The CDR3 DNA follows: TGCAGCGTTGTGTGGGGGAGCTTGGGTGGCTACACCTTC. Full variable domain (outside the CDR3, taken from reference TRBV29-1 and TRBJ1-2): SAVISQKPSRDICQRGTSLTIQCQVDSQVTMMFWYRQQPGQSLTLIATANQGSEATYESGFVIDKFPISRPNLTFSTLTVSNMSPEDSSIYLCSVVWGSLGGYTFGSGTRLTVV.